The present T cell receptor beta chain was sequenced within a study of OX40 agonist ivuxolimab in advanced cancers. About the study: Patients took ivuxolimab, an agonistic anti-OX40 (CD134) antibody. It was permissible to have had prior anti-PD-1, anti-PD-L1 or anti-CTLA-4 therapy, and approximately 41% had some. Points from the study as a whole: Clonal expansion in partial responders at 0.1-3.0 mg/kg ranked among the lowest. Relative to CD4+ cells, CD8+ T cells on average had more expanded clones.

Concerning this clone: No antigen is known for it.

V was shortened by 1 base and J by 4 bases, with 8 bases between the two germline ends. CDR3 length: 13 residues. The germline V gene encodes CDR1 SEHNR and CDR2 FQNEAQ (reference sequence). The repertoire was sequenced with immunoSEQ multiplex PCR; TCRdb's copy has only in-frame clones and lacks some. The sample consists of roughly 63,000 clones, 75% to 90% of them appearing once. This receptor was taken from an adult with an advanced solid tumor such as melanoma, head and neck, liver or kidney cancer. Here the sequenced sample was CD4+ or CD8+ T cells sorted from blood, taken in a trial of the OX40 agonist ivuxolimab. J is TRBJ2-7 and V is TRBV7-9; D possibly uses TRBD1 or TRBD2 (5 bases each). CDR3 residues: CASSLGGMYEQYF. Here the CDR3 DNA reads TGTGCCAGCAGCTTAGGGGGGATGTACGAGCAGTACTTC. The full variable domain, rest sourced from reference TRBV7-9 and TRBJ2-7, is DTGVSQNPRHKITKRGQNVTFRCDPISEHNRLYWYRQTLGQGPEFLTYFQNEAQLEKSRLLSDRFSAERPKGSFSTLEIQRTEQGDSAMYLCASSLGGMYEQYFGPGTRLTVT.